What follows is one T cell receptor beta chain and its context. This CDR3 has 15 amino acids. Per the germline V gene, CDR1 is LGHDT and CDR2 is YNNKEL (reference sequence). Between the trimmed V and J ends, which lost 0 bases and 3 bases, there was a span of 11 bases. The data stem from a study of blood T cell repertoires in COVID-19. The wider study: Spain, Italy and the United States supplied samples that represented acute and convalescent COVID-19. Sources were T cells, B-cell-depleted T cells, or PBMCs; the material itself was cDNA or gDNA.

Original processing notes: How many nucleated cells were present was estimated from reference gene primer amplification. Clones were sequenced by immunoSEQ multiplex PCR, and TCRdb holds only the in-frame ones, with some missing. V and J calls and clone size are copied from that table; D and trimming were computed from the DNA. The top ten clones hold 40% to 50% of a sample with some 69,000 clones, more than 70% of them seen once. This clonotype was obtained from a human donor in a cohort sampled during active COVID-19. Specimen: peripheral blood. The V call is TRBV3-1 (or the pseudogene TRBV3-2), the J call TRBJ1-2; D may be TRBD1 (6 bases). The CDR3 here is CASSQDWQGHYGYTF. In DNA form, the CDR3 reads TGTGCCAGCAGCCAAGATTGGCAGGGGCACTATGGCTACACCTTC.